Sequencing of this T cell receptor (beta chain) was carried out in a study of vaccination and CD4 T cells after COVID-19. General study findings and limits: Convalescent patients had a median roughly 86% of reactive clones appearing only post-vaccination. Spike mono-reactivity was found in 304 of the 307 vaccine-specific clones identified in convalescent patients.

Time point of the sample: late sampling 161 to 241 days after vaccination in a few convalescent patients. The treatment is: approximately 9-day PBMC culture with coronavirus spike peptide pools or control peptides (ViraFEST assay). From germline, CDR1 is SGHVS and CDR2 FNYEAQ. The CDR3 runs 12 residues. Trimming stripped 2 bases from V and 3 bases from J, with 2 bases between. On this clonotype itself: Antigen specificity is unknown.

An Oncomine TCR Beta short-read assay was used to sequence the DNA from cultured CD4+ T cells. TCRdb reprocessed the PCR reads with MiXCR, giving one entry per CDR3 protein. The data hold about 21,000 distinct CDR3 sequences, with roughly 50% observed a single time. This chain links TRBV7-6 with TRBJ2-1; D gene uncertain. The receptor was derived from a human donor who had recovered from COVID-19. The sample in question was CD4+ T cells from blood, cultured in vitro, obtained about 7 months after SARS-CoV-2 vaccination. The CDR3, as DNA: TGTGCCAGCAGCTTAAACTACAATGAGCAGTTCTTC. Translating gives CASSLNYNEQFF.